Reported below is one TCR beta chain. Sequenced by immunoSEQ multiplex PCR; TCRdb stores in-frame clones only, minus some. Of about 130,000 clones listed, about 88% are singletons. V shed 5 bases, J shed 9 bases, and the junction held 11 bases outside the gene matches. Looked up from germline, CDR1 is MNHEY and CDR2 is SMNVEV (reference sequence). This CDR3 is built from 15 residues. These data belong to a study of T cell responses to AZD1222 COVID-19 vaccine. The TCR originated in an adult who received the AZD1222 COVID-19 vaccine. Specimen: peripheral blood, collected 28 days after the second AZD1222 dose. The rearrangement uses TRBV27 and TRBJ2-1; 9 bases match TRBD1. The CDR3 is CASSVGQGSIGEQFF. In DNA, the CDR3 is TGTGCCAGCAGTGTGGGACAGGGAAGCATTGGTGAGCAGTTCTTC.